This T cell receptor beta chain is drawn from a study of blood T cell repertoires in COVID-19. Study information: Whether acute or convalescent, the COVID-19 samples came from the United States, Italy and Spain. Sources were T cells, B-cell-depleted T cells, or PBMCs; the material itself was cDNA or gDNA.

The CDR3 is 17 amino acids. Original processing methods: Amplification with reference gene primers provided the estimates of nucleated cell counts. This table comes from immunoSEQ multiplex PCR, and its TCRdb copy is limited to in-frame clones, with some not included. The V and J calls and the clone size are those of that table, but D and trimming were determined from the DNA. Of 380,000 or so clones in the sample, about 90% were seen once. The material sequenced was peripheral blood. This clonotype was obtained from a man aged 40-49 years with acute or convalescent COVID-19. The V and J genes are TRBV21-1 and TRBJ1-5. TRBV21-1 is designated a pseudogene. CDR3 sequence (DNA): TGTGCCAGCAGCCCCAACCCGGGAAGATGGTGTAATCAGCCCCAGCATTTT. Protein sequence: CASSPNPGRWCNQPQHF.